Shown below are 27 T cell receptor beta chains from a single sample sequenced in a study of Tregs in tolerant kidney transplant recipients. These receptors' targets are unknown. TCRdb's copy holds only in-frame clones and misses some; the assay was immunoSEQ multiplex PCR. Seen here are about 44,000 clones, about 95% observed once, and the top ten hold around 0.4%. Sequencing was done on a sample of Tregs from blood cultured with allogeneic cells. Receptors originate from a human donor in good health.

The gene calls are TRBV10-3 and TRBJ1-5; tentatively, D is TRBD1 (5 bases). Deletions cut 8 bases from V and 3 bases from J, with 11 bases between. This CDR3 has 13 residues. Germline lookup yields CDR1 ENHRY and CDR2 SYGVKD. The CDR3 loop reads CAISQGDNQPQHF. The CDR3 nucleotides read TGTGCCATCTCTCAGGGAGACAATCAGCCCCAGCATTTT.

This chain connects TRBV11-1 to TRBJ2-7; D unresolved. CDR3 length: 11 residues. Per the germline V gene, CDR1 is SGHAT and CDR2 is FQDESV (reference sequence). Trimming stripped 5 bases from V and 6 bases from J, with 8 bases between. CDR3 bases: TGTGCCAGCAGCCACTCGGCCGAGCAGTACTTC. This translates into CASSHSAEQYF. Combining the CDR3 with reference TRBV11-1 and TRBJ2-7 gives the whole variable domain EAEVAQSPRYKITEKSQAVAFWCDPISGHATLYWYRQILGQGPELLVQFQDESVVDDSQLPKDRFSAERLKGVDSTLKIQPAELGDSAMYLCASSHSAEQYFGPGTRLTVT.

This chain joins TRBV7-9 and TRBJ2-1; D possibly corresponds to TRBD1 (5 bases). The CDR3 has 15 residues. Germline V CDR1 and CDR2: SEHNR, FQNEAQ (reference sequence). The V gene lost 4 bases and the J gene lost 6 bases, with 16 bases spanning the gap. The CDR3 DNA reads as TGTGCCAGCAGCTCCCTCGGGCAGGGCGGCAATGAGCAGTTCTTC. Translation gives CASSSLGQGGNEQFF.

The chain has TRBV5-6 and TRBJ2-2; possibly TRBD2 for D (6 bases). The CDR3 runs 17 residues. CDR1 and CDR2 (germline): SGHDT, YYEEEE. V was cut by 1 base and J by 6 bases, with 19 bases left in between. CDR3 nucleotides: TGTGCCAGCAGCTTGCCAGATATTGCACTAGCTGCCGGGGAGCTGTTTTTT. Amino acids: CASSLPDIALAAGELFF.

In DNA, the CDR3 is TGTGCCTGGAGAATAGGGCCTCCGAGGGGCTACACCTTC. It specifies CAWRIGPPRGYTF. The V call is TRBV30, the J call TRBJ1-2; D call uncertain. V lost 3 bases, J lost 8 bases, and 16 bases lay in between. The germline V gene encodes CDR1 GTSNPN and CDR2 SVGIG (reference sequence). This CDR3 comprises 13 residues.

In DNA form, the CDR3 reads TGTGCCAGCAGTTACTTGGACAGGGTTTATTCACCCCTCCACTTT. It yields the protein CASSYLDRVYSPLHF. The V call is TRBV6-6, the J call TRBJ1-6; 8 bases agree with TRBD1. The ends lost 1 base at V and 8 bases at J; junction bases unmatched: 4. Germline V gives CDR1 MNHNY, CDR2 SVGAGI (reference sequence). The CDR3 sequence is 15 residues long.

The gene calls are TRBV10-3 and TRBJ2-7, with TRBD1 matching 8 bases. This CDR3 comprises 12 residues. With 6 bases clipped from V and 4 bases from J, the junction kept 2 bases outside the gene matches. The V gene's germline CDR1 is ENHRY and CDR2 SYGVKD. The CDR3 is CAISRTGYEQYF. CDR3 sequence (DNA): TGTGCCATCAGCCGGACAGGGTACGAGCAGTACTTC.

This chain uses TRBV7-9 with TRBJ1-1; perhaps TRBD1 as D (6 bases). Germline V gene lookup returns CDR1 SEHNR and CDR2 FQNEAQ (reference sequence). Trimming cost V 3 bases and J 2 bases, with 16 bases left between them. The CDR3 runs 16 residues. The CDR3, as DNA: TGTGCCAGCAGCTTCAAGGCGGGGGGCGATAACACTGAAGCTTTCTTT. Amino acid sequence: CASSFKAGGDNTEAFF.

CDR3 nucleotides: TGTGCCAGCAGTTTTGACAGGGATAATCAGCCCCAGCATTTT. Amino acid sequence: CASSFDRDNQPQHF. The rearrangement links TRBV27 to TRBJ1-5; the match to TRBD1 covers 7 bases. The CDR3 runs to 14 residues. Per the germline V gene, CDR1 is MNHEY and CDR2 is SMNVEV (reference sequence). The junction had 3 bases not matched to a gene; V was cut back by 3 bases and J by 4 bases.

The chain combines TRBV5-5 with TRBJ2-1, with TRBD2 as a possible D gene (5 bases). V lost 7 bases and J 5 bases, leaving 13 bases between the germline ends. The CDR3 length is 13 residues. CDR1 and CDR2 from the germline V gene are SGHKS and YYEKEE (reference sequence). CDR3: CASGIRGDNEQFF. The CDR3 bases are TGTGCCAGCGGGATACGGGGTGACAATGAGCAGTTCTTC.

In this sample, this clone turned up a few times. The genes are TRBV5-1 and TRBJ2-1; TRBD2 might be the D (6 bases). This CDR3 region has 14 residues. The V and J ends lost 5 bases and 7 bases respectively, with 16 bases between them. CDR1 and CDR2 (germline): SGHRS, YFSETQ. The CDR3 loop is CASSVGGPGNEQFF. CDR3 nucleotides: TGCGCCAGCAGTGTGGGAGGTCCAGGGAATGAGCAGTTCTTC.

This CDR3 reads CASSLGNTIYF. The CDR3 region has the DNA TGTGCCAGCAGCCTAGGAAACACCATATATTTT. The chain couples TRBV6-5 to TRBJ1-3; D remains ambiguous. The V and J ends lost 6 bases and 4 bases respectively, with 4 bases between them. Germline CDR1 is MNHEY and CDR2 is SVGAGI. This CDR3 has 11 residues.

This clone appeared a single time. The genes are TRBV4-2 and TRBJ1-6; 7 nucleotides align to TRBD1. There are 17 residues in the CDR3. V was pared by 5 bases and J by 7 bases, with 14 bases of the junction left unmatched. Germline loops: CDR1 LGHNA, CDR2 YNFKEQ. CDR3 in DNA: TGTGCCAGCAGCTTCAGTAGAGGGGGCGTAGGGAATTCACCCCTCCACTTT. Its translation: CASSFSRGGVGNSPLHF.

The chain uses TRBV5-1 and TRBJ2-1, with 13 nucleotides matching TRBD2. With V trimmed by 4 bases and J by 6 bases, 7 bases remained unmatched. CDR3 length equals 16 residues. Germline-derived CDR1 and CDR2 are SGHRS and YFSETQ. The CDR3 is CASSRPGLAGINEQFF. The CDR3 coding sequence is TGCGCCAGCAGCCGACCGGGACTAGCGGGAATCAATGAGCAGTTCTTC. Using reference TRBV5-1 and TRBJ2-1 for the parts outside the CDR3, the full variable domain is KAGVTQTPRYLIKTRGQQVTLSCSPISGHRSVSWYQQTPGQGLQFLFEYFSETQRNKGNFPGRFSGRQFSNSRSEMNVSTLELGDSALYLCASSRPGLAGINEQFFGPGTRLTVL.

The gene calls are TRBV18 and TRBJ2-7; TRBD2 might be the D (6 bases). CDR1 and CDR2 (germline): KGHSH, LQKENI. This CDR3 has 17 amino acids. The V and J ends lost 0 bases and 3 bases respectively, with 18 bases between them. CDR3 in DNA: TGTGCCAGCTCACCACCCCCGGGGCAGGCCGGGGGCTACGAGCAGTACTTC. Translated, it gives CASSPPPGQAGGYEQYF.

The chain joins TRBV5-1 to TRBJ1-6, with 10 bases matching TRBD1. The V gene's germline CDR1 is SGHRS and CDR2 YFSETQ. V trimming: 3 bases; J trimming: 8 bases; junction bases outside the gene matches: 2. The CDR3 is 14 amino acids. Here the CDR3 DNA reads TGCGCCAGCAGCTGGGGGACAGGGGATTCACCCCTCCACTTT. Its protein is CASSWGTGDSPLHF.

In this sample, this clone turned up once. The chain joins TRBV23-1 to TRBJ1-2; weak D call: TRBD1 (5 bases). TRBV23-1 is an open reading frame, and its role is uncertain. The CDR3 spans 16 residues. Trimming took 2 bases from V and 8 from J, leaving 21 bases between them. The DNA for the CDR3 is TGCGCCAGCAGTCAAATCCTAATCACAGGATCTAAAGGCTACACCTTC. This sequence encodes CASSQILITGSKGYTF.

The chain employs TRBV5-1 and TRBJ1-3; maybe TRBD1 (5 bases). This CDR3 contains 13 residues. CDR1 SGHRS and CDR2 YFSETQ come from the germline V gene. The CDR3 loop is CASRVEPGNTIYF. CDR3 DNA sequence: TGCGCTTCCAGGGTAGAACCTGGAAACACCATATATTTT.

This chain links TRBV18 with TRBJ2-7; TRBD1 matches 11 bases. Germline lookup yields CDR1 KGHSH and CDR2 LQKENI. The CDR3 is 14 amino acids. With V trimmed by 8 bases and J by 4 bases, 7 bases remained unmatched. For the CDR3, the DNA is TGTGCCAGCGCTCCCGGACAGGGGGCGTACGAGCAGTACTTC. Protein: CASAPGQGAYEQYF.

The count of this clone is one. The rearrangement links TRBV30 to TRBJ2-5; D unresolved. CDR3 length equals 12 residues. From germline, CDR1 is GTSNPN and CDR2 SVGIG (reference sequence). V lost 5 bases, J lost 3 bases, and 10 bases lay in between. The CDR3: CAWESFKETQYF. DNA for the CDR3: TGTGCCTGGGAGTCTTTCAAAGAGACCCAGTACTTC. Full variable domain (remainder filled in from reference TRBV30 and TRBJ2-5): SQTIHQWPATLVQPVGSPLSLECTVEGTSNPNLYWYRQAAGRGLQLLFYSVGIGQISSEVPQNLSASRPQDRQFILSSKKLLLSDSGFYLCAWESFKETQYFGPGTRLLVL.

The genes are TRBV29-1 and TRBJ1-5; D is possibly TRBD1 (6 bases). This CDR3 spans 12 amino acids. Per the germline V gene, CDR1 is SQVTM and CDR2 is ANQGSEA. Trimming removed 4 bases at V and 4 bases at J, with 8 bases between. DNA for the CDR3: TGCAGCGTTGGAGGGGGGAATCAGCCCCAGCATTTT. Translated: CSVGGGNQPQHF.

This rearrangement joins TRBV2 to TRBJ2-7; 7 bases line up with TRBD2. From germline, CDR1 is SNHLY and CDR2 FYNNEI. The V segment lost 2 bases and the J segment 3 bases; nucleotides outside the gene matches: 7. The CDR3 has 15 amino acids. The CDR3 DNA reads TGTGCCAGCAGTGAATGGGGAGGGAGGGACTACGAGCAGTACTTC. This gives the protein CASSEWGGRDYEQYF.

The table lists this clone with a count of one. The chain has TRBV18 and TRBJ1-1; a weak D match, TRBD1 (6 bases). CDR1 and CDR2 from the germline V gene are KGHSH and LQKENI. This CDR3 comprises 15 residues. Between the trimmed V and J ends, which lost 2 bases and 0 bases, there was a span of 10 bases. The CDR3, as DNA: TGTGCCAGCTCACCATCAGGGGCCATGAACACTGAAGCTTTCTTT. This codes for CASSPSGAMNTEAFF.

This chain connects TRBV9 to TRBJ2-3; 7 bases line up with TRBD2. Germline CDR1 is SGDLS and CDR2 is YYNGEE. Losses at the gene ends were 0 bases for V and 3 bases for J; bases not matched to a gene: 4. This CDR3 is built from 15 residues. The DNA for the CDR3 is TGTGCCAGCAGCGTAGACCCCGGGAGGACAGATACGCAGTATTTT. It codes for CASSVDPGRTDTQYF.

This rearrangement joins TRBV4-1 to TRBJ2-5, with a possible D match to TRBD1 (5 bases). Germline CDR1 and CDR2: MGHRA and YSYEKL. This CDR3 contains 13 residues. V was clipped by 3 bases and J by 4 bases, with 9 bases between them. CDR3 nucleotide sequence: TGCGCCAGCAGCCAGGCAGGGCGAGAGACCCAGTACTTC. Its translation: CASSQAGRETQYF.

The rearrangement joins TRBV18 to TRBJ2-7; D perhaps matches TRBD2 (5 bases). The CDR3 is made up of 13 amino acids. Trimming stripped 6 bases from V and 6 bases from J, with 15 bases between. Germline loops: CDR1 KGHSH, CDR2 LQKENI. CDR3 sequence: CASSVNLGIEQYF. The DNA of the CDR3 is TGTGCCAGCTCTGTAAACCTCGGGATCGAGCAGTACTTC.

Concerning this clone: The sample carries other DNA sequences with the same CDR3. The chain joins TRBV2 to TRBJ2-2, with 8 bases identical to TRBD1. Germline loops: CDR1 SNHLY, CDR2 FYNNEI. The CDR3 covers 16 residues. J was trimmed by 6 bases and V by 5 bases; bases with no gene match: 11. The CDR3 is CASSTPRTGLAGELFF. Here the CDR3 DNA reads TGTGCCAGCAGTACACCAAGGACAGGGCTGGCCGGGGAGCTGTTTTTT.